These 30 T cell receptor beta chains share one sample of origin, sequenced in a study of CD8 T cells in Susac syndrome (dated by TCRdb to the late 2010s). The library was generated by the immunoSEQ multiplex PCR assay. RNA was extracted with the RNeasy kit and about 0.5 to 1 ug was reverse transcribed using random hexamers. Using fastp trimming at Q25 and MiXCR clonotype assembly, TCRdb reanalyzed the public sequencing data and kept in-frame beta chains. Rows merge per CDR3 protein into single entries with the most common DNA and genes. The sample includes more than 150,000 distinct CDR3 sequences, with approximately 96% observed a single time. The ten biggest clones cover 0.09% to 0.1% of the sample. Source material: CD4+ T cells from PBMCs. The receptors were sampled from a human donor with Susac syndrome.

The chain recombines TRBV20-1 with TRBJ1-1; D gene ambiguous. The CDR3 contains 16 residues. Germline V CDR1 and CDR2: DFQATT, SNEGSKA (reference sequence). V was trimmed by 6 bases and J by 2 bases, leaving 22 bases between them. The CDR3 DNA reads TGCAGTGCCACTTCCCCCCCCGGTGGGATTAACACTGAAGCTTTCTTT. The encoded protein is CSATSPPGGINTEAFF.

V usage is TRBV30 and J usage is TRBJ2-7; tentative D call: TRBD1 (5 bases). CDR3 size: 14 residues. Per germline, CDR1 GTSNPN and CDR2 SVGIG (reference sequence). Deletions cut 8 bases from V and 4 bases from J, with 21 bases between. The CDR3 reads CATTEDSFGYEQYF. The CDR3 DNA follows: TGTGCCACGACGGAAGACAGCTTCGGGTACGAGCAGTACTTC.

The chain links TRBV4-1 to TRBJ1-1, with D tentatively TRBD1 (6 bases). The V gene's germline CDR1 is MGHRA and CDR2 YSYEKL. This CDR3 has 12 amino acids. V lost 8 bases to trimming and J lost 0 bases, with 7 bases between them. The CDR3 here is CASRGLNTEAFF. For the CDR3, the DNA is TGCGCCAGCCGGGGGCTGAACACTGAAGCTTTCTTT.

The chain has TRBV5-4 and TRBJ2-5; perhaps TRBD2 as D (5 bases). The CDR3 is made up of 14 amino acids. Per the germline V gene, CDR1 is SGHNT and CDR2 is YYREEE (reference sequence). The ends were cut back, 4 bases at V and 5 bases at J, with 15 bases in the middle. The chain's CDR3 is CASSISDSRETQYF. The CDR3 DNA is TGTGCCAGCAGCATCTCGGACTCAAGGGAGACCCAGTACTTC.

This chain connects TRBV20-1 to TRBJ2-1, with D maybe TRBD1 (6 bases). Germline V gene sequence: CDR1 DFQATT, CDR2 SNEGSKA (reference sequence). Between the trimmed V and J ends, which lost 6 bases and 6 bases, there was a span of 21 bases. The CDR3 has 15 amino acids. The CDR3 loop reads CSAAKQGPIVNEQFF. In DNA, the CDR3 is TGCAGTGCGGCAAAACAGGGCCCTATCGTCAATGAGCAGTTCTTC.

The gene calls are TRBV5-1 and TRBJ1-6, with 9 bases that match TRBD1. This CDR3 region has 15 residues. Germline assignment: CDR1 SGHRS and CDR2 YFSETQ. Germline trimming cut 2 bases from V and 5 bases from J; bases unmatched to any gene: 2. The DNA of the CDR3 is TGCGCCAGCAGCTTAAGGACAGGGGATAATTCACCCCTCCACTTT. It codes for CASSLRTGDNSPLHF.

CDR3 residues: CSATKGQVSYNEQFF. In DNA, the CDR3 is TGCAGTGCAACAAAGGGACAAGTATCCTACAATGAGCAGTTCTTC. V and J are TRBV20-1 and TRBJ2-1; possibly TRBD1 for D (6 bases). V lost 6 bases, J lost 1 base, and 16 bases lay in between. Germline V gene sequence: CDR1 DFQATT, CDR2 SNEGSKA (reference sequence). This CDR3 spans 15 amino acids.

This chain connects TRBV5-4 to TRBJ1-2; D ambiguous. The length of the CDR3 is 12 residues. V was pared by 0 bases and J by 8 bases, with 8 bases between. Germline CDR1 SGHNT, CDR2 YYREEE (reference sequence). CDR3 sequence: CASSLAAGGYTF. The DNA of the CDR3 is TGTGCCAGCAGCTTGGCCGCGGGCGGCTACACCTTC.

This chain joins TRBV5-1 and TRBJ1-4, with 7 bases identical to TRBD1. V shed 0 bases and J 5 bases; nucleotides not matched to a gene: 1. The CDR3 length is 14 residues. The germline V gene has CDR1 SGHRS and CDR2 YFSETQ. The CDR3: CASSLGQGNEKLFF. The CDR3 nucleotides read TGCGCCAGCAGCTTGGGACAGGGAAATGAAAAACTGTTTTTT. Complete variable domain (other parts from reference TRBV5-1 and TRBJ1-4): KAGVTQTPRYLIKTRGQQVTLSCSPISGHRSVSWYQQTPGQGLQFLFEYFSETQRNKGNFPGRFSGRQFSNSRSEMNVSTLELGDSALYLCASSLGQGNEKLFFGSGTQLSVL.

The chain uses TRBV15 and TRBJ1-1; D might be TRBD1 (5 bases). V dropped 0 bases and J dropped 1 base, with 9 bases sitting between them. Germline V lookup: CDR1 LNHNV, CDR2 YYDKDF (reference sequence). The CDR3 has 15 amino acids. CDR3 DNA: TGTGCCACCAGCAGAGATAAAGGGGAGAACACTGAAGCTTTCTTT. It encodes CATSRDKGENTEAFF.

The CDR3 loop is CASSPQGGLGTEAFF. The CDR3 region has the DNA TGTGCCAGCAGCCCCCAGGGGGGTTTGGGCACTGAAGCTTTCTTT. This rearrangement joins TRBV5-4 to TRBJ1-1; 7 bases match TRBD1. There are 15 residues in the CDR3. J gave up 4 bases and V 4 bases, and 10 bases lay outside the gene matches. Germline values: CDR1 SGHNT, CDR2 YYREEE (reference sequence).

The V and J genes are TRBV19 and TRBJ2-5; no definite D call. The CDR3 consists of 15 residues. Germline assignment: CDR1 LNHDA and CDR2 SQIVND (reference sequence). V was trimmed by 5 bases and J by 3 bases, leaving 16 bases between them. DNA for the CDR3: TGTGCCAGTAGTCCCTCGGCGGATCGAGAAGAGACCCAGTACTTC. Residues: CASSPSADREETQYF.

This clonotype was counted once. The chain couples TRBV12-5 to TRBJ1-2; no clear D gene. The CDR3 loop spans 13 amino acids. CDR1 and CDR2 (germline): LGHNT, FRNRAP. Trimming stripped 5 bases from V and 5 bases from J, with 12 bases between. The CDR3, as DNA: TGTGCTAGTGGTCAAACCGGCGGGTATGGCTACACCTTC. Its translation: CASGQTGGYGYTF. The full variable domain, its missing parts supplied by reference TRBV12-5 and TRBJ1-2, is DARVTQTPRHKVTEMGQEVTMRCQPILGHNTVFWYRQTMMQGLELLAYFRNRAPLDDSGMPKDRFSAEMPDATLATLKIQPSEPRDSAVYFCASGQTGGYGYTFGSGTRLTVV.

The V call is TRBV29-1, the J call TRBJ2-3; 7 bases are a match to TRBD2. V lost 8 bases, J lost 0 bases, and 2 bases stayed unmatched. This CDR3 is 12 amino acids long. Germline CDR1 SQVTM, CDR2 ANQGSEA. The CDR3 DNA follows: TGCAGCCGGGGGGACAGCACAGATACGCAGTATTTT. This gives the protein CSRGDSTDTQYF.

The J gene is TRBJ1-1, the V gene TRBV12-3 or TRBV12-4; no clear D gene. The CDR3 loop spans 16 amino acids. Between the trimmed V and J ends, which lost 1 base and 0 bases, there was a span of 12 bases. The CDR3 DNA is TGTGCCAGCAGTTTAGGTAGGGTCCCCCTGAACACTGAAGCTTTCTTT. Protein sequence: CASSLGRVPLNTEAFF.

This sequence joins TRBV12-3 or TRBV12-4 and TRBJ2-6, with 10 nucleotides matching TRBD1. Trimming at V came to 7 bases and at J to 1 base, leaving 13 bases not matched to a gene. The CDR3 runs to 19 residues. The CDR3 nucleotides read TGTGCCAGCACTCCCCGGGGTGGGACAGGGGCATCTGGGGCCAACGTCCTGACTTTC. Its translation is CASTPRGGTGASGANVLTF.

This sequence joins TRBV12-3 or TRBV12-4 and TRBJ2-3, with D possibly TRBD2 on 6 matching bases. CDR3 length: 15 amino acids. Between the trimmed V and J ends, which lost 6 bases and 2 bases, there was a span of 15 bases. The CDR3 loop reads CASRTGTGPTDTQYF. CDR3 sequence (DNA): TGTGCCAGCAGGACCGGGACTGGACCCACAGATACGCAGTATTTT.

Here the CDR3 reads CASSRGGWAEKLFF. The CDR3 DNA reads TGTGCCAGCAGCCGAGGGGGCTGGGCTGAAAAACTGTTTTTT. The J gene is TRBJ1-4, the V gene TRBV12-3 or TRBV12-4; 7 bases line up with TRBD1. Trimming at V came to 6 bases and at J to 7 bases, leaving 8 bases not matched to a gene. The CDR3 is 14 residues long.

The CDR3 spells CASRATGVYEQYF. The CDR3 nucleotides are TGTGCCAGCAGGGCGACAGGGGTCTACGAGCAGTACTTC. The chain links TRBV25-1 to TRBJ2-7, with 8 bases identical to TRBD1. The germline V gene has CDR1 MGHDK and CDR2 SYGVNS. CDR3 length equals 13 residues. V lost 6 bases and J lost 3; bases outside the gene matches: 4.

Only one count was recorded for this clonotype. The V and J genes are TRBV9 and TRBJ2-4, with 7 bases matching TRBD1. Per the germline V gene, CDR1 is SGDLS and CDR2 is YYNGEE. V lost 4 bases and J lost 8; bases outside the gene matches: 3. This CDR3 comprises 12 residues. CDR3 coding DNA: TGTGCCAGCAGCCTTACAGGGGACATTCAGTACTTC. Translated, it gives CASSLTGDIQYF.

The rearrangement links TRBV29-1 to TRBJ2-2; tentatively, D is TRBD2 (5 bases). This CDR3 spans 13 amino acids. The V and J ends lost 7 bases and 4 bases respectively, with 13 bases between them. Germline loops: CDR1 SQVTM, CDR2 ANQGSEA. The CDR3 region is CSATRDFTGELFF. In DNA form, the CDR3 reads TGCAGCGCCACACGGGATTTCACCGGGGAGCTGTTTTTT.

This clonotype occurred once. This chain links TRBV7-2 with TRBJ1-2, with no clear D. Germline CDR1 is SGHTA and CDR2 is FQGNSA. The CDR3 spans 13 residues. The V end lost 5 bases, the J end lost 4 bases, and 11 bases lay between the germline ends. The CDR3 bases are TGTGCCAGCAGCCAAACGCACGTCTATGGCTACACCTTC. This codes for CASSQTHVYGYTF.

This chain links TRBV5-1 with TRBJ2-1, with 12 bases lining up with TRBD2. Losses at the gene ends were 0 bases for V and 10 bases for J; bases not matched to a gene: 5. The CDR3 length is 15 residues. The V gene's germline CDR1 is SGHRS and CDR2 YFSETQ. CDR3 protein: CASSLVRLAGEEQFF. Written as DNA, the CDR3 is TGCGCCAGCAGCTTGGTGAGACTAGCGGGGGAAGAGCAGTTCTTC.

This chain uses TRBV7-8 with TRBJ1-2; 12 bases line up with TRBD1. The germline gives CDR1 SGHVS, CDR2 FQNEAQ. Germline trimming cut 4 bases from V and 7 bases from J; bases unmatched to any gene: 10. The CDR3 totals 16 residues. The CDR3 bases are TGTGCCAGCAGCTCGGGACAGGGGGCCTTAAAGGGTGGCTACACCTTC. It encodes CASSSGQGALKGGYTF.

This clonotype was counted a single time. This sequence joins TRBV5-1 and TRBJ2-3, with 10 bases identical to TRBD2. Trimming cost V 5 bases and J 7 bases; bases outside gene matches: 10. The V gene's germline CDR1 is SGHRS and CDR2 YFSETQ. The CDR3 is made up of 15 amino acids. The CDR3 nucleotides read TGCGCCAGCAGTCCAAGCGGGGGGGCTGGAAATACGCAGTATTTT. This gives the protein CASSPSGGAGNTQYF.

V usage is TRBV15 and J usage is TRBJ1-1, with a tentative D call TRBD1 (6 bases). This CDR3 region has 16 residues. CDR1 LNHNV and CDR2 YYDKDF come from the germline V gene (reference sequence). Between the trimmed V and J ends, which lost 0 bases and 1 base, there was a span of 12 bases. CDR3 in amino acids: CATSREGQFQNTEAFF. The DNA for the CDR3 is TGTGCCACCAGCAGAGAAGGACAGTTCCAGAACACTGAAGCTTTCTTT.

This clonotype was picked up one time. J is TRBJ2-2 and V is TRBV5-4; TRBD2 might be the D (7 bases). V lost 1 base to trimming and J lost 6 bases, with 19 bases between them. The CDR3 spans 17 residues. The V gene's germline CDR1 is SGHNT and CDR2 YYREEE (reference sequence). The DNA of the CDR3 is TGTGCCAGCAGCTTGACACTGCCCGGCGGGGGCGCCGGGGAGCTGTTTTTT. Residues: CASSLTLPGGGAGELFF.

The gene calls are TRBV29-1 and TRBJ1-2; D might be TRBD1 (5 bases). From germline, CDR1 is SQVTM and CDR2 ANQGSEA. The CDR3 covers 14 residues. The V gene lost 0 bases and the J gene lost 3 bases, with 11 bases spanning the gap. CDR3 sequence reads: CSVEDRDGYYGYTF. For the CDR3, the DNA is TGCAGCGTTGAAGATAGGGACGGATACTATGGCTACACCTTC.

In this sample, this clonotype turned up once. In DNA, the CDR3 is TGTGCCAGCAGTCTCAACGATGGCTACACCTTC. This codes for CASSLNDGYTF. J is TRBJ1-2 and V is TRBV25-1; D unclear. V was cut by 5 bases and J by 6 bases, with 7 bases left in between. The CDR3 has 11 amino acids. The germline gives CDR1 MGHDK, CDR2 SYGVNS.

The V and J genes are TRBV28 and TRBJ1-6; D uncertain. There are 12 residues in the CDR3. Deletions cut 6 bases from V and 6 bases from J, with 6 bases between. The germline V gene encodes CDR1 MDHEN and CDR2 SYDVKM. This CDR3 reads CASRRTNSPLHF. For the CDR3, the DNA is TGTGCCAGCAGACGGACTAATTCACCCCTCCACTTT. The full variable domain, rest sourced from reference TRBV28 and TRBJ1-6, is DVKVTQSSRYLVKRTGEKVFLECVQDMDHENMFWYRQDPGLGLRLIYFSYDVKMKEKGDIPEGYSVSREKKERFSLILESASTNQTSMYLCASRRTNSPLHFGNGTRLTVT.